Reported below is one T cell receptor (beta chain). The antigen remains unidentified. The data were obtained in a study of post-analysis software for immune sequencing data. Study details: The courses of disease that were included comprised relapsing-remitting, secondary progressive and progressive-relapsing multiple sclerosis.

General study results and limits: Patients showed TRBV5-6, TRBV5-1 and TRBV20-1 among roughly 5 TRBV segments more frequent than in controls. Under F measure analysis, samples from one preparation batch co-clustered strongly.

V lost 3 bases and J lost 7; bases outside the gene matches: 6. Germline V gene lookup returns CDR1 KGHSH and CDR2 LQKENI. There are 14 residues in the CDR3. cDNA libraries of TCR beta carried unique molecular identifiers. MiXCR was run by TCRdb on the PCR reads, yielding one entry per CDR3 protein. The data contain some 700,000 distinct CDR3 sequences, approximately 60% of them singletons. The clonotype originates from a girl aged 2-9 years with multiple sclerosis. The rearrangement uses TRBV18 and TRBJ1-5; 7 positions match TRBD1. Source material: blood. The CDR3 bases are TGTGCCAGCTCACCGAGACAGGGCGGGCAGCCCCAGCATTTT. Translated, it gives CASSPRQGGQPQHF.